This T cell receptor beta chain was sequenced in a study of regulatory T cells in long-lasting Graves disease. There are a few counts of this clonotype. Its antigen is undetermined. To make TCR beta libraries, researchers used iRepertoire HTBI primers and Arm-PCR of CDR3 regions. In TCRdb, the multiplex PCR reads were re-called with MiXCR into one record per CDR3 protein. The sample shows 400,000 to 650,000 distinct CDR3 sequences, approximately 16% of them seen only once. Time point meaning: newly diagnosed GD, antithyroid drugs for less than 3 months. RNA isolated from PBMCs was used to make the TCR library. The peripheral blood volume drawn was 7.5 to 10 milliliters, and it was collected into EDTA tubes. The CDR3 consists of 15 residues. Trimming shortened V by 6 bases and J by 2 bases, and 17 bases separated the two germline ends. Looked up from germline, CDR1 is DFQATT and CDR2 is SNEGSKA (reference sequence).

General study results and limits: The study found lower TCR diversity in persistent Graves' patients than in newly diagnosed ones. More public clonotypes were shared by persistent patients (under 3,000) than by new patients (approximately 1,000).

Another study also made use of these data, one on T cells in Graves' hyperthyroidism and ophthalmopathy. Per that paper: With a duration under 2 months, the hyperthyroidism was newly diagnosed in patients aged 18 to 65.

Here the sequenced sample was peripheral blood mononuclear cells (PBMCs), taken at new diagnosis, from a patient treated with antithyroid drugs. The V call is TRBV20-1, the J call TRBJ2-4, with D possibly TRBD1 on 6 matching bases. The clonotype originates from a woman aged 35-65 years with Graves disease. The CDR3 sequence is CSANRDTGTKNIQYF. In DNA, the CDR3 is TGCAGTGCCAACCGGGACACTGGGACCAAAAACATTCAGTACTTC.